The rows below give T cell receptor beta chains drawn from one sample of a study of long-term antiretroviral therapy in people with HIV. Sequenced by immunoSEQ multiplex PCR; TCRdb stores in-frame clones only, minus some. This table has about 25,000 clones, about 86% appearing once. The sequences come from unsorted PBMCs, collected 1.9 years after starting antiretroviral therapy. These receptor sequences come from a woman in her thirties with HIV. Each CDR3 is given with its conserved first and last residue.

v_gene	j_gene	CDR3aa
TRBV11-2	TRBJ2-1	CASSSRSNEQFF
TRBV29-1	TRBJ2-2	CSARDSGELFF
TRBV11-2	TRBJ1-5	CASSNGAGDQPQHF
TRBV2	TRBJ1-1	CASSEAGGSTEAFF
TRBV2	TRBJ2-3	CASSEGPGSQGTQYF
TRBV11-2	TRBJ1-6	CASSLDPAGNSPLHF
TRBV6-6	TRBJ1-5	CASTHPGLGQPQHF
TRBV7-9	TRBJ2-2	CASSLDRETGELFF
TRBV5-1	TRBJ1-6	CASNSGVQDEGSPLHF
TRBV4-2	TRBJ2-7	CASSQALAQGYEQYF
TRBV6-1	TRBJ2-2	CASSTRTQAGELFF
TRBV5-6	TRBJ1-5	CASSLWREGSTQPQHF
TRBV13	TRBJ1-2	CATKRGDLYGYTF